The 12 T cell receptor beta chains presented below share a single source sample, sequenced in a study of T cells after yellow fever vaccination. TCRdb independently ran MiXCR on the 5' RACE reads; one entry per CDR3 protein. The sample carries 250,000 or so distinct CDR3 sequences, 3.6% recorded once. Sequencing was performed on PBMCs, taken 15 days after the yellow fever booster vaccination. Receptors originate from a young man who received the YFV17D yellow fever vaccine.

This clonotype has a count of ten or more. This chain joins TRBV7-2 and TRBJ2-2, with 10 positions matching TRBD2. There are 18 residues in the CDR3. V dropped 0 bases and J dropped 4; count of bases not matched to a gene: 8. The germline CDR1 and CDR2 sequences are SGHTA and FQGNSA. DNA of the CDR3: TGTGCCAGCAGCTTAGCGATTTCTAGCGGGGGCTTCACCGGGGAGCTGTTTTTT. Translating it yields CASSLAISSGGFTGELFF. The variable domain in full, completed from reference TRBV7-2 and TRBJ2-2, reads GAGVSQSPSNKVTEKGKDVELRCDPISGHTALYWYRQSLGQGLEFLIYFQGNSAPDKSGLPSDRFSAERTGGSVSTLTIQRTQQEDSAVYLCASSLAISSGGFTGELFFGEGSRLTVL.

This clonotype was seen many times. The chain employs TRBV7-2 and TRBJ2-3; 10 bases map to TRBD1. Trimming took 5 bases from V and 2 from J; bases not matched to a gene: 7. The CDR3 runs 16 residues. Germline CDR1 SGHTA, CDR2 FQGNSA. The chain's CDR3 is CASSPDRGRTTDTQYF. CDR3 coding DNA: TGTGCCAGCAGCCCCGACAGGGGGCGGACCACAGATACGCAGTATTTT.

This clonotype came up many times. The chain joins TRBV5-4 to TRBJ2-5; 7 positions match TRBD2. The CDR3 extends over 16 amino acids. V lost 0 bases, J lost 2 bases, and 7 bases stayed unmatched. From germline, CDR1 is SGHNT and CDR2 YYREEE (reference sequence). The DNA for the CDR3 is TGTGCCAGCAGCTTGGAACCAGCGGGGCTACAAGAGACCCAGTACTTC. Protein: CASSLEPAGLQETQYF. Drawing the rest from reference TRBV5-4 and TRBJ2-5, the complete variable domain is ETGVTQSPTHLIKTRGQQVTLRCSSQSGHNTVSWYQQALGQGPQFIFQYYREEENGRGNFPPRFSGLQFPNYSSELNVNALELDDSALYLCASSLEPAGLQETQYFGPGTRLLVL.

Ten or more counts support this clonotype. This chain links TRBV18 with TRBJ2-7; 9 bases are shared with TRBD1. After removal of 6 bases from V and 5 bases from J, the junction contained 8 bases not matched to a gene. The germline gives CDR1 KGHSH, CDR2 LQKENI. The CDR3 loop spans 14 amino acids. CDR3 sequence: CASSTRTGDDEQYV. DNA of the CDR3: TGTGCCAGCTCCACCCGGACAGGGGACGACGAGCAGTACGTC.

This clonotype came up many times. The gene calls are TRBV5-1 and TRBJ2-1; D remains ambiguous. Germline assignment: CDR1 SGHRS and CDR2 YFSETQ. V shed 4 bases and J shed 3 bases, with 11 bases lying between them. This CDR3 is 14 amino acids long. CDR3 nucleotides: TGCGCCAGCAGCCCCGGTGGCCTCTACAATGAGCAGTTCTTC. It encodes CASSPGGLYNEQFF.

This clonotype was recorded many times. Written as DNA, the CDR3 is TGCGCCAGCAGCTTGGATACAACGGACAGACTGTTTTTT. Residues: CASSLDTTDRLFF. The chain recombines TRBV5-1 with TRBJ1-4; TRBD1 might be the D (6 bases). V lost 0 bases to trimming and J lost 13 bases, with 13 bases between them. The CDR3 has 13 amino acids. Germline V lookup: CDR1 SGHRS, CDR2 YFSETQ.

This clonotype was seen many times. This chain connects TRBV5-1 to TRBJ2-3; D gene unclear. The CDR3 length is 14 residues. CDR1 is SGHRS, CDR2 YFSETQ, per germline. Trimming removed 2 bases at V and 4 bases at J, with 11 bases between. This chain's CDR3 is CASSLYVSADTQYF. CDR3 nucleotides: TGCGCCAGCAGCTTATACGTGTCGGCAGATACGCAGTATTTT.

This clonotype appeared many times. This chain connects TRBV7-9 to TRBJ2-2; 7 positions agree with TRBD1. The germline CDR1 and CDR2 sequences are SEHNR and FQNEAQ (reference sequence). V shed 8 bases and J 1 base; nucleotides not matched to a gene: 4. The CDR3 is 14 amino acids. In nucleotides, the CDR3 is TGTGCCAGCCACGGACAGGAGAACACCGGGGAGCTGTTTTTT. Protein product: CASHGQENTGELFF.

In this sample, this clonotype turned up many times. This rearrangement joins TRBV7-2 to TRBJ2-1; D gene unclear. Trimming cost V 1 base and J 9 bases, with 13 bases left between them. Germline CDR1 SGHTA, CDR2 FQGNSA. This CDR3 contains 14 residues. The CDR3 loop reads CASSLGLGRSEQFF. CDR3 nucleotide sequence: TGTGCCAGCAGCTTAGGACTTGGGCGTAGTGAGCAGTTCTTC.

The chain has TRBV29-1 and TRBJ2-7; D not resolved. The CDR3 runs 14 residues. Germline V gene lookup returns CDR1 SQVTM and CDR2 ANQGSEA. Trimming pared 3 bases from V and 1 base from J, leaving 13 bases between. Here the CDR3 reads CSVESDKESYEQYF. In DNA, the CDR3 is TGCAGCGTTGAGAGTGACAAGGAATCCTACGAGCAGTACTTC.

This clonotype was found many times. V is TRBV5-1 and J is TRBJ1-3, with TRBD1 matching 7 bases. Per the germline V gene, CDR1 is SGHRS and CDR2 is YFSETQ. The junction had 2 bases not matched to a gene; V was cut back by 3 bases and J by 2 bases. The CDR3 has 14 amino acids. In DNA, the CDR3 is TGCGCCAGCAGCTCGACAGGGACTGGAAACACCATATATTTT. Protein: CASSSTGTGNTIYF.

This clonotype was seen ten or more times. This chain uses TRBV10-3 with TRBJ2-3, with TRBD2 matching over 9 bases. The CDR3 is 16 residues long. The trim removed 0 bases at V and 4 bases at J, leaving 5 bases unmatched. Germline lookup yields CDR1 ENHRY and CDR2 SYGVKD. In DNA form, the CDR3 reads TGTGCCATCAGTGAGTCTGGCGGGGGGGCCTCAGATACGCAGTATTTT. Amino acids: CAISESGGGASDTQYF.